This passage covers 29 T cell receptor beta chains from one sample sequenced in a study of blood T cell repertoires in COVID-19. Assay used: immunoSEQ multiplex PCR; TCRdb lists only in-frame clones, some missing. The sample holds 130,000 or so clones; about 80% are singletons and the top ten take approximately 25%. What was sequenced was peripheral blood. The receptors stem from a human donor in a cohort sampled during active COVID-19.

The chain uses TRBV19 and TRBJ2-1, with TRBD2 matching 12 bases. The CDR3 covers 16 residues. The germline V gene has CDR1 LNHDA and CDR2 SQIVND (reference sequence). Losses at the gene ends were 3 bases for V and 6 bases for J; bases not matched to a gene: 6. The CDR3, as DNA: TGTGCCAGTAGTATCCCTAGCGGGAGGGCCGGCAATGAGCAGTTCTTC. Its protein product is CASSIPSGRAGNEQFF.

V usage is TRBV30 and J usage is TRBJ2-5; 10 nucleotides match TRBD1. Per the germline V gene, CDR1 is GTSNPN and CDR2 is SVGIG (reference sequence). The CDR3 runs 14 residues. J was trimmed by 5 bases and V by 4 bases; bases with no gene match: 7. The CDR3, as DNA: TGTGCCTGGACCATAGACAGGGGGCTTGAGACCCAGTACTTC. Its protein is CAWTIDRGLETQYF. Based on the CDR3 plus reference TRBV30 and TRBJ2-5, the full variable domain is SQTIHQWPATLVQPVGSPLSLECTVEGTSNPNLYWYRQAAGRGLQLLFYSVGIGQISSEVPQNLSASRPQDRQFILSSKKLLLSDSGFYLCAWTIDRGLETQYFGPGTRLLVL.

V gene TRBV5-1 combines with J gene TRBJ2-2; 9 bases are shared with TRBD1. V lost 4 bases, J lost 1 base, and 5 bases stayed unmatched. This CDR3 has 16 residues. CDR1 is SGHRS and CDR2 is YFSETQ in the germline V gene. CDR3 bases: TGCGCCAGCAGCGCCCGACAGGGGGGGAACACCGGGGAGCTGTTTTTT. Translated: CASSARQGGNTGELFF.

The chain links TRBV5-6 to TRBJ2-3; 9 bases are a match to TRBD1. The germline V gene has CDR1 SGHDT and CDR2 YYEEEE. The CDR3 loop spans 16 amino acids. The trim removed 0 bases at V and 2 bases at J, leaving 4 bases unmatched. This CDR3 is CASSLGDRVVTDTQYF. The CDR3 DNA reads TGTGCCAGCAGCTTGGGGGACAGGGTGGTCACAGATACGCAGTATTTT.

The chain couples TRBV5-1 to TRBJ2-3; TRBD2 agrees at 14 bases. The CDR3 sequence is 20 residues long. Germline V CDR1 and CDR2: SGHRS, YFSETQ. J was trimmed by 0 bases and V by 4 bases; bases with no gene match: 13. CDR3 nucleotide sequence: TGCGCCAGCAGCACTCTCTTACCGGGACTAGCGGGGGAGAGCACAGATACGCAGTATTTT. This gives the protein CASSTLLPGLAGESTDTQYF.

J is TRBJ1-1 and V is TRBV10-1; TRBD1 is a possible D gene (6 bases). The CDR3 totals 20 residues. Germline CDR1 reads WNHNN; CDR2 reads SYGVQD (reference sequence). V was clipped by 1 base and J by 0 bases, with 24 bases between them. In DNA form, the CDR3 reads TGCGCCAGCAGTGAGTGGAGACAGGTTTCGAAGCAGAATATGAACACTGAAGCTTTCTTT. Translated: CASSEWRQVSKQNMNTEAFF.

The chain recombines TRBV5-1 with TRBJ2-1; 12 nucleotides line up with TRBD2. The germline gives CDR1 SGHRS, CDR2 YFSETQ. V shed 0 bases and J 0 bases; nucleotides not matched to a gene: 1. The length of the CDR3 is 17 residues. CDR3 sequence reads: CASSLELAGGSYNEQFF. CDR3 nucleotides: TGCGCCAGCAGCTTGGAACTAGCGGGGGGCTCCTACAATGAGCAGTTCTTC.

This rearrangement joins TRBV6-5 to TRBJ1-1, with D maybe TRBD1 (5 bases). Germline CDR1 is MNHEY and CDR2 is SVGAGI. The V gene lost 8 bases and the J gene lost 1 base, with 8 bases spanning the gap. The CDR3 consists of 12 residues. Here the CDR3 reads CASRRGNTEAFF. DNA for the CDR3: TGTGCCAGCCGGAGGGGGAACACTGAAGCTTTCTTT.

V and J are TRBV7-2 and TRBJ2-5; TRBD1 aligns across 7 bases. Germline-derived CDR1 and CDR2 are SGHTA and FQGNSA. J lost 4 bases, V lost 2 bases, and 1 base had no gene match. CDR3 length: 13 amino acids. The CDR3 nucleotides read TGTGCCAGCAGCTTACGGGACAGAGAGACCCAGTACTTC. Amino acid sequence: CASSLRDRETQYF.

This clone showed up just once. The rearrangement joins TRBV10-3 to TRBJ2-7, with 16 positions matching TRBD2. Per the germline V gene, CDR1 is ENHRY and CDR2 is SYGVKD. The CDR3 spans 19 residues. V shed 4 bases, J shed 7 bases, and the junction held 16 bases outside the gene matches. CDR3 region: CAISVTRSGLAGGPGEQYF. DNA for the CDR3: TGTGCCATCAGTGTAACTCGATCGGGACTAGCGGGAGGGCCGGGGGAGCAGTACTTC.

V usage is TRBV5-1 and J usage is TRBJ2-2, with D maybe TRBD2 (5 bases). Germline V gene lookup returns CDR1 SGHRS and CDR2 YFSETQ. The CDR3 covers 16 residues. V was shortened by 4 bases and J by 0 bases, with 13 bases between the two germline ends. For the CDR3, the DNA is TGCGCCAGCAGCACCGAGGGCTACCCGAACACCGGGGAGCTGTTTTTT. Translating gives CASSTEGYPNTGELFF.

The V and J genes are TRBV3-1 (or the pseudogene TRBV3-2) and TRBJ2-5, with D possibly TRBD2 on 6 matching bases. Trimming left V 2 bases short and J 4 bases short, with 11 bases between. Germline V CDR1 and CDR2: LGHDT, YNNKEL (reference sequence). The CDR3 is 14 amino acids. The CDR3 sequence is CASSQSGVIETQYF. CDR3 DNA: TGTGCCAGCAGCCAATCGGGAGTAATAGAGACCCAGTACTTC.

This clone was counted between two and nine times. The chain couples TRBV5-4 to TRBJ1-4; D not certain. V dropped 2 bases and J dropped 3 bases, with 11 bases sitting between them. Germline V gene sequence: CDR1 SGHNT, CDR2 YYREEE (reference sequence). There are 15 residues in the CDR3. The CDR3 region is CASSLPGWANEKLFF. The CDR3 DNA sequence: TGTGCCAGCAGCTTACCGGGGTGGGCTAATGAAAAACTGTTTTTT.

The chain employs TRBV4-1 and TRBJ1-5, with 11 positions matching TRBD1. V lost 4 bases, J lost 7 bases, and 3 bases stayed unmatched. Germline lookup yields CDR1 MGHRA and CDR2 YSYEKL. The CDR3 runs 14 residues. CDR3 DNA sequence: TGCGCCAGCAGCCGCGGGGACAGGGGGCAGCCCCAGCATTTT. Protein: CASSRGDRGQPQHF.

The chain recombines TRBV9 with TRBJ2-3, with 8 bases that match TRBD2. J gave up 4 bases and V 2 bases, and 3 bases lay outside the gene matches. This CDR3 is 14 amino acids long. Germline V CDR1 and CDR2: SGDLS, YYNGEE. CDR3 sequence reads: CASSVSGGADTQYF. Written as DNA, the CDR3 is TGTGCCAGCAGCGTCAGCGGGGGAGCAGATACGCAGTATTTT.

V is TRBV4-1 and J is TRBJ2-1; TRBD2 aligns across 7 bases. V was pared by 0 bases and J by 5 bases, with 4 bases of the junction left unmatched. There are 15 residues in the CDR3. Germline CDR1 reads MGHRA; CDR2 reads YSYEKL. CDR3 sequence (DNA): TGCGCCAGCAGCCAAGATCGGGAGGTGAACAATGAGCAGTTCTTC. Translated, it gives CASSQDREVNNEQFF.

The V gene is TRBV25-1, the J gene TRBJ2-7; 9 bases line up with TRBD1. The CDR3 spans 14 residues. CDR1 and CDR2 from the germline V gene are MGHDK and SYGVNS. Germline trimming cut 3 bases from V and 6 bases from J; bases unmatched to any gene: 6. The CDR3 here is CASSDRDRVSEQYF. DNA for the CDR3: TGTGCCAGCAGTGACCGGGACAGGGTCTCCGAGCAGTACTTC.

The genes are TRBV19 and TRBJ2-7, with 8 bases aligning to TRBD1. The junction had 7 bases not matched to a gene; V was cut back by 7 bases and J by 2 bases. Germline-derived CDR1 and CDR2 are LNHDA and SQIVND (reference sequence). The CDR3 runs 14 residues. CDR3 sequence reads: CASKARQGPYEQYF. DNA of the CDR3: TGTGCCAGTAAAGCAAGACAGGGGCCCTACGAGCAGTACTTC.

The rearrangement joins TRBV27 to TRBJ1-1; possible D gene TRBD1, 5 bases. Germline V gives CDR1 MNHEY, CDR2 SMNVEV (reference sequence). The V end lost 3 bases, the J end lost 4 bases, and 9 bases lay between the germline ends. This CDR3 contains 13 residues. The CDR3 sequence: CASSFQGGTEAFF. The CDR3 DNA follows: TGTGCCAGCAGTTTCCAGGGTGGCACTGAAGCTTTCTTT.

The chain combines TRBV5-4 with TRBJ2-1; 8 nucleotides align to TRBD1. This CDR3 has 18 amino acids. Germline V CDR1 and CDR2: SGHNT, YYREEE (reference sequence). Trimming at V came to 4 bases and at J to 6 bases, leaving 18 bases not matched to a gene. The CDR3 nucleotides read TGTGCCAGCAGCGAGACAGGGGTTGGGGGAAAGCCCATCAATGAGCAGTTCTTC. This encodes CASSETGVGGKPINEQFF.

This clone was counted between two and nine times. The V and J genes are TRBV7-8 and TRBJ1-5; 8 nucleotides agree with TRBD1. This CDR3 contains 16 residues. Trimming cost V 5 bases and J 0 bases; bases outside gene matches: 6. Germline V gene lookup returns CDR1 SGHVS and CDR2 FQNEAQ. The chain's CDR3 is CASSPGQGYSNQPQHF. DNA of the CDR3: TGTGCCAGCAGCCCCGGACAGGGCTATAGCAATCAGCCCCAGCATTTT.

The rearrangement joins TRBV3-1 (or the pseudogene TRBV3-2) to TRBJ2-7; D may be TRBD1 (6 bases). The CDR3 sequence is 15 residues long. Germline CDR1 LGHDT, CDR2 YNNKEL (reference sequence). Trimming took off 4 bases at V and 9 bases at J, with 22 bases between the two ends. The CDR3 sequence: CASSRDAGAPRGQYF. CDR3 in DNA: TGTGCCAGCAGCCGGGACGCAGGGGCCCCTCGGGGGCAGTACTTC.

This clone was seen once. V and J are TRBV20-1 and TRBJ1-1; tentative D call: TRBD1 (6 bases). Germline CDR1 DFQATT, CDR2 SNEGSKA (reference sequence). V was pared by 6 bases and J by 10 bases, with 15 bases between. The CDR3 length is 11 residues. CDR3 amino acids: CSAKGPRGAFF. The CDR3 DNA reads as TGCAGTGCCAAGGGGCCCAGGGGAGCTTTCTTT.

The V call is TRBV28, the J call TRBJ1-2; a possible D gene is TRBD1 (5 bases). V dropped 4 bases and J dropped 4 bases, with 16 bases sitting between them. The CDR3 runs 15 residues. Germline V gene sequence: CDR1 MDHEN, CDR2 SYDVKM. The chain's CDR3 is CASSSPGGGVYGYTF. CDR3 in DNA: TGTGCCAGCAGTTCGCCCGGGGGAGGGGTCTATGGCTACACCTTC.

The J gene is TRBJ2-2, the V gene TRBV19; 7 nucleotides match TRBD1. V shed 3 bases, J shed 2 bases, and the junction held 6 bases outside the gene matches. Germline lookup yields CDR1 LNHDA and CDR2 SQIVND (reference sequence). This CDR3 is built from 16 residues. DNA of the CDR3: TGTGCCAGTAGTATCTGGGGGACAGTAAACACCGGGGAGCTGTTTTTT. It yields the protein CASSIWGTVNTGELFF.

The chain links TRBV23-1 to TRBJ2-7; 10 bases match TRBD1. TRBV23-1 is identified as an open reading frame with a role that is uncertain. The CDR3 runs to 14 residues. The V and J ends lost 4 bases and 2 bases, in that order; junction bases with no gene match: 2. This CDR3 reads CASSPGQGAYEQYF. The CDR3 coding sequence is TGCGCCAGCAGTCCAGGACAGGGGGCCTACGAGCAGTACTTC.

This chain uses TRBV11-1 with TRBJ2-6; 11 nucleotides align to TRBD1. Germline CDR1 reads SGHAT; CDR2 reads FQDESV (reference sequence). With V trimmed by 5 bases and J by 2 bases, 2 bases remained unmatched. The CDR3 consists of 16 residues. This CDR3 reads CASSTGQGAGANVLTF. DNA for the CDR3: TGTGCCAGCAGCACGGGACAGGGGGCTGGGGCCAACGTCCTGACTTTC.

The chain combines TRBV7-3 with TRBJ2-2; D call uncertain. CDR1 SGHTA and CDR2 FQGTGA come from the germline V gene. CDR3 length equals 14 residues. V was cut by 3 bases and J by 0 bases, with 5 bases left in between. CDR3 region: CASSFLANTGELFF. The CDR3 region has the DNA TGTGCCAGCAGCTTTCTAGCGAACACCGGGGAGCTGTTTTTT.

V gene TRBV29-1 combines with J gene TRBJ1-1; the D is unclear. CDR1 is SQVTM, CDR2 ANQGSEA, per germline. V shed 5 bases and J shed 7 bases, with 8 bases lying between them. This CDR3 region has 10 residues. This chain's CDR3 is CSVMEREAFF. For the CDR3, the DNA is TGCAGCGTTATGGAGCGTGAAGCTTTCTTT.